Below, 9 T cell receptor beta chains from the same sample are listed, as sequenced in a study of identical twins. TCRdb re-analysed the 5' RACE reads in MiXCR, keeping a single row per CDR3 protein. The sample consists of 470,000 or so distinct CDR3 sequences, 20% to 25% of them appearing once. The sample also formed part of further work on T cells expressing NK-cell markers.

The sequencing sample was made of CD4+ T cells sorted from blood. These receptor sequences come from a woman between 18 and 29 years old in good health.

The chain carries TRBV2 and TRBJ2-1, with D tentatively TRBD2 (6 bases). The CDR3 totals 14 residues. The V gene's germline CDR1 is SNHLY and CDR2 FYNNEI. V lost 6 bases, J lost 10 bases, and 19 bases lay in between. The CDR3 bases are TGTGCCAGCAGGGTATCCGCACTAGCTGGGGAGCAGTTCTTC. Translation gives CASRVSALAGEQFF.

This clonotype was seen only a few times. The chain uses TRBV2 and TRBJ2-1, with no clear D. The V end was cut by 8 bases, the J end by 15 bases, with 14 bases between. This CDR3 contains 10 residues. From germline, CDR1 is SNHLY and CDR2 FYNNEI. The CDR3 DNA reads TGTGCCAGCCGTAACGGCAGATGGTTCTTC. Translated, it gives CASRNGRWFF.

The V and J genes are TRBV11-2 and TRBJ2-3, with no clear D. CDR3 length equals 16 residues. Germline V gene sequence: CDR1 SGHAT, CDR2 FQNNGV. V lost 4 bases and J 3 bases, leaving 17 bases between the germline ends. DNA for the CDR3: TGTGCCAGCAGCTCCCGTCCGGTGGTATCGACAGATACGCAGTATTTT. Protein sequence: CASSSRPVVSTDTQYF.

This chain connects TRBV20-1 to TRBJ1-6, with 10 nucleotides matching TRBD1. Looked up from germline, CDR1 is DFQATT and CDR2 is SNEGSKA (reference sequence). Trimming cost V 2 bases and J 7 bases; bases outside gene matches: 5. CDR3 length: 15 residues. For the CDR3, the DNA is TGCAGTGCTAGACCGGGACAGGGGCAGAATTCACCCCTCCACTTT. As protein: CSARPGQGQNSPLHF.

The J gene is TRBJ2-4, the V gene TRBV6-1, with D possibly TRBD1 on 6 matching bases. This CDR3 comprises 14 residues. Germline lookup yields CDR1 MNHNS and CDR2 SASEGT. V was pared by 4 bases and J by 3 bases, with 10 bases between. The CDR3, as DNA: TGTGCCAGCAGTGCGGACAGACTCAAAAACATTCAGTACTTC. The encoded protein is CASSADRLKNIQYF.

The CDR3 region has the DNA TGTGCCAGCAGCTCCTGGACAGGGGGGGAATCGGGCATTCAGTACTTC. Its protein product is CASSSWTGGESGIQYF. V usage is TRBV21-1 and J usage is TRBJ2-4; TRBD1 was called by the table and not checked on the DNA. TRBV21-1 is a known pseudogene. The CDR3 is made up of 16 amino acids.

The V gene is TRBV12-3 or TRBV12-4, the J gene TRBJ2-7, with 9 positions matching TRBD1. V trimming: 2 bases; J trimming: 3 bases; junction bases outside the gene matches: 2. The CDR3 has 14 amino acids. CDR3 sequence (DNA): TGTGCCAGCAGTTTAAGGGGACAGGGCTACGAGCAGTACTTC. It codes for CASSLRGQGYEQYF.

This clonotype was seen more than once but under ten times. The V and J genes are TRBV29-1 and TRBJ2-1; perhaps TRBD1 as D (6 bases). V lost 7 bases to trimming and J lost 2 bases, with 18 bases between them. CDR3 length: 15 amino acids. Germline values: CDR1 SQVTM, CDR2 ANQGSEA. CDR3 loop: CSAGGPATTYNEQFF. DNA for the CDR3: TGCAGCGCTGGGGGCCCAGCGACGACCTACAATGAGCAGTTCTTC.

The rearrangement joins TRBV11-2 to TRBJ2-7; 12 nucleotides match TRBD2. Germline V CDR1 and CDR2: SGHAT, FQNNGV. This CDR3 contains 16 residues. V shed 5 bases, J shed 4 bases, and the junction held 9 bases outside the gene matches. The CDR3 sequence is CASSPRTSGTAYEQYF. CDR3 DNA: TGTGCCAGCAGCCCAAGGACTAGCGGGACGGCTTACGAGCAGTACTTC.